This T cell receptor (beta chain) was captured in a study of shared clonotypes between healthy human individuals. Libraries were prepared by immunoSEQ multiplex PCR; TCRdb keeps only in-frame clonotypes and omits some of them. The sample lists 600,000 or so clones; 98% were seen once. Positively selected for CCR7, the CD45RO-negative cells used as naive CD8 cells excluded terminally differentiated effector memory CD45RA+ cells. Sample: naive CD8+ T cells sorted from blood. This clonotype was sampled from a man between 25 and 39 years old in good health.

The CDR3: CASSGGLSGNTIYF. The CDR3 nucleotides read TGTGCCAGCTCGGGGGGGCTCTCTGGAAACACCATATATTTT. The chain joins TRBV9 to TRBJ1-3, with a possible D match to TRBD1 (6 bases). This CDR3 is built from 14 residues. Germline V lookup: CDR1 SGDLS, CDR2 YYNGEE. V was trimmed by 7 bases and J by 0 bases, leaving 11 bases between them.